This TCR beta chain was sequenced during a study of naive and memory T cell subsets (dated by TCRdb to 2016 to 2017). Background for the entire study: Sorted naive and memory T cell subsets from peripheral blood were analyzed in the study using a UMI-based, open-source pipeline for TCR alpha and beta sequencing. Complete agreement was observed between the functional CMV T cell responses and the IgG serology results. RNA was DNase-treated and reverse transcribed with TCR constant-region primers, mostly using SuperScript III. The research as a whole found: After error correction, only a single occurrence was seen for over 95% of naive TCR sequences, so much steeper abundance distributions were produced than in memory subsets. Clonotypes were defined as single alpha or beta chain sequences, not paired alpha/beta receptors. TCR abundance followed a power law whose exponent differed between naive and memory subsets but was consistent across the three individuals. RNA-based TCR counts may be affected by expression changes linked to T cell activation and differentiation. In both CD4 and CD8 cells, going from naive through CM, EM and EMRA, the Gini index went up while Shannon and inverse Simpson diversity went down. The repertoire findings for the naive and memory subsets could not be validated, as no ground truth was available. Naive repertoires, especially CD8, contained a few larger clonotypes, possibly memory cells re-expressing CD45RA.

About this clonotype itself: No antigen is known for it. No clone much larger than this one lies a single base away; base qualities are absent.

The library was generated by UMI-ligation and nested PCR. The beta constant-region primer was an equimolar mix of two oligonucleotides covering both TRBC1 and TRBC2. Four rounds of PCR, combining the SP2 primer with nested alpha and beta constant-region primers, were used to amplify the ligated cDNA. A single-stranded oligonucleotide carrying the SP2 primer and a 12-nucleotide UMI was ligated to the 3' end of the cDNA by T4 RNA ligase 1. The ligation reaction was kept at 16 degrees C for roughly 18-24 hours. PCR2 was typically run as a SYBR Green qPCR and stopped at a predetermined threshold to prevent over-amplification. Apart from the first purification, every purification step used Agencourt AMPure XP magnetic beads. Library quantification was done by Qubit, followed by a TapeStation check on which the main peak was expected at around 650 bp. Pooled libraries were sequenced on an Illumina MiSeq with v2 2x251 paired-end kits, typically giving about 0.95-2.2 million reads per sample. Each sample's library went into the pool at roughly 4.4 nM, and roughly 4.5-8% PhiX was added to help with cluster recognition. As for how the authors treated the data: V and J genes were assigned to Demultiplexor-processed FASTQ reads by Decombinator through tag matching, with a single base-pair mismatch being allowed. By using UMIs, Collapsinator corrected both sequencing errors and the frequency errors caused by PCR heterogeneity. CDR3Translator translated TCRs and extracted CDR3s from the conserved cysteine to the FGXG phenylalanine, flagging non-productive sequences. Gini, Shannon entropy and inverse Simpson indices were computed after subsampling the repertoires to the same number of UMI-defined TCRs. Within the linear range, a power law was fitted to clonotype abundance distributions using maximum likelihood. For one naive CD8 sample, the pipeline and MIGEC produced similar UMI counts, unique TCR numbers and clonal distributions. In one analysis, naive TCRs that were also found in any memory subset of the same donor were excluded from the naive repertoire. Repertoires were searched for 7,322 CMV-associated CDR3 sequences compiled from VDJdb and a published dataset. TCRdb reprocessing: public reads trimmed at Q25 with fastp, clones called with MiXCR, in-frame beta chains kept. Each CDR3 protein gets just one entry, which takes the most common genes and DNA from the rows behind it. It is TCRdb's table, rather than the study itself, that gives the V and J calls and clone size. The sample table holds roughly 140,000 distinct CDR3 sequences, of which 15% to 25% were seen once. The ten largest clonotypes hold about 0.6% of the sample.

TCR alpha and beta chain libraries were amplified separately from the second PCR step onward. To determine each donor's CMV status, fresh PBMCs were stimulated overnight with CMV viral lysate, and IFNgamma production from CD4+ T cells was then assessed. CD4 T cells were positively selected using Miltenyi beads, after which CD8 T cells were positively selected from the CD4-negative fraction. Cells were stained for CD3, CD4, CD8, CD45RA, CD27 and a live/dead dye and were sorted on a BD Aria II into four subsets based on CD45RA and CD27. A few healthy volunteers provided blood, and each donor's sample was split into CD4 and CD8 T cells and then further divided into four differentiation subsets. Around 130 ml of peripheral blood was collected from each donor, and PBMC were isolated from the blood using Ficoll-Paque PLUS density-gradient centrifugation. Sorted cells were lysed in RLT buffer, and RNA was extracted with a Qiagen RNeasy kit and stored at -80°C.

Specimen: naive CD8+ T cells from blood. The sample's cell subset or site label, in plain terms: naive T cells, CD45RA high CD27+. This clonotype was obtained from a human donor in good health.

Here is the DNA: TGTGCCAGCAGTTACGATTTTATGCGGGAGGCCTCCTACGAGCAGTACTTC. It codes for CASSYDFMREASYEQYF. The sequence links TRBV6-2 or TRBV6-3 to TRBJ2-7, and 8 junctional nucleotides match TRBD2. Reading the germline V gene gives CDR1 MNHEY and CDR2 SVGEGT. Here V drops 2 bases and J drops 0 bases, and the junction holds 9 bases not matched to any gene. Its CDR3 holds 17 amino acids, cysteine through phenylalanine. The kept DNA is CDR3 alone, 51 bases in frame from the first base.